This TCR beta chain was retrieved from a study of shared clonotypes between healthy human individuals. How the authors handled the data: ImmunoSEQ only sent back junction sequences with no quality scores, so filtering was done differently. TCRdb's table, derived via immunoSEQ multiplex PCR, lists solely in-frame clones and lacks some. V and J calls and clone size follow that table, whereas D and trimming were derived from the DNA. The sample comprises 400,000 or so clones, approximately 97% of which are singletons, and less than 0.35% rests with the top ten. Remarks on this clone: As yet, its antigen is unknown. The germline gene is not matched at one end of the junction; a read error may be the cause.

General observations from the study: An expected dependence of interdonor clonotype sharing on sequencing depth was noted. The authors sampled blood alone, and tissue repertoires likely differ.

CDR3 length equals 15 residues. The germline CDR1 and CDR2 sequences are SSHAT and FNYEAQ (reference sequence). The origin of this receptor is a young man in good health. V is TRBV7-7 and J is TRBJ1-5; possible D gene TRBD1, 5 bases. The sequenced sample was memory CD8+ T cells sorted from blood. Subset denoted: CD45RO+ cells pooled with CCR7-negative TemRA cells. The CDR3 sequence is CASSSGGMGNQPQHF. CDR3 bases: TGTGCTAGCAGCTCTGGGGGGATGGGCAATCAGCCCCAGCATTTT.